Listed below are T cell receptor beta chains from one sample, sequenced in a study of T cells in Graves' hyperthyroidism and ophthalmopathy. Each CDR3 protein gets one entry after TCRdb re-called the multiplex PCR reads with MiXCR. Among about 400,000 distinct CDR3 sequences listed, around 15% were seen once. Sequencing was done on a sample of blood. The receptors were gathered from a man in his fifties with Graves' ophthalmopathy. CDR3s include the opening cysteine and the closing phenylalanine or tryptophan. The D gene is left open where the match is weak. The size entry is marked missing in some rows and otherwise reads once, few, many or a size class.

abundance: -; j_gene: TRBJ2-1; d_gene: -; v_gene: TRBV4-1; CDR3aa: CASSQGERSSYNEQFF; CDR3nt: TGCGCCAGCAGCCAAGGTGAGCGGAGCTCCTACAATGAGCAGTTCTTC
abundance: many; j_gene: TRBJ2-1; d_gene: TRBD1; v_gene: TRBV12-3/TRBV12-4; CDR3aa: CASSLGQGKGEQFF; CDR3nt: TGTGCCAGCAGTTTGGGACAGGGTAAAGGAGAGCAGTTCTTC
abundance: many; j_gene: TRBJ2-4; d_gene: -; v_gene: TRBV9; CDR3aa: CASSVGAGLAKNIQYF; CDR3nt: TGTGCCAGCAGCGTAGGGGCAGGGCTAGCCAAAAACATTCAGTACTTC
abundance: many; j_gene: TRBJ1-6; d_gene: -; v_gene: TRBV27; CDR3aa: CASSFGQGGSPLHF; CDR3nt: TGTGCCAGCAGTTTCGGGCAGGGAGGTTCACCCCTCCACTTT
abundance: few; j_gene: TRBJ2-1; d_gene: TRBD1; v_gene: TRBV29-1; CDR3aa: CSVVGTDYNEQFF; CDR3nt: TGCAGCGTTGTTGGGACAGATTACAATGAGCAGTTCTTC
abundance: -; j_gene: TRBJ1-1; d_gene: TRBD1; v_gene: TRBV6-1; CDR3aa: CASSSDRGGTEAFF; CDR3nt: TGTGCCAGCAGTTCAGACAGGGGAGGCACTGAAGCTTTCTTT
abundance: many; j_gene: TRBJ2-3; d_gene: TRBD2; v_gene: TRBV28; CDR3aa: CASRASGRVQDTQYF; CDR3nt: TGTGCCAGCAGGGCCAGCGGGAGGGTCCAAGATACGCAGTATTTT
abundance: many; j_gene: TRBJ1-1; d_gene: -; v_gene: TRBV12-3/TRBV12-4; CDR3aa: CASTQGNLMNTEAFF; CDR3nt: TGTGCCAGCACCCAGGGCAACCTAATGAACACTGAAGCTTTCTTT
abundance: -; j_gene: TRBJ1-2; d_gene: TRBD1; v_gene: TRBV5-5; CDR3aa: CASSLSAGGTGTF; CDR3nt: TGTGCCAGCAGCTTGAGCGCAGGGGGGACGGGCACCTTC
abundance: many; j_gene: TRBJ2-5; d_gene: -; v_gene: TRBV29-1; CDR3aa: CSAVGETQYF; CDR3nt: TGCAGCGCCGTGGGAGAGACCCAGTACTTC
abundance: -; j_gene: TRBJ2-1; d_gene: TRBD2; v_gene: TRBV5-1; CDR3aa: CARSLAGSGRAYNEQFF; CDR3nt: TGCGCCCGCAGCTTGGCGGGTAGCGGGAGGGCCTACAATGAGCAGTTCTTC
abundance: few; j_gene: TRBJ1-4; d_gene: -; v_gene: TRBV6-6; CDR3aa: CASSYGEGATNEKLFF; CDR3nt: TGTGCCAGCAGTTACGGGGAGGGTGCAACTAATGAAAAACTGTTTTTT
abundance: many; j_gene: TRBJ2-7; d_gene: -; v_gene: TRBV6-1; CDR3aa: CASSDLDEQYF; CDR3nt: TGTGCCAGCAGTGATTTGGACGAGCAGTACTTC
abundance: -; j_gene: TRBJ2-7; d_gene: TRBD1; v_gene: TRBV20-1; CDR3aa: CSARDLQGWREQYF; CDR3nt: TGCAGTGCTAGAGATTTACAGGGGTGGAGAGAGCAGTACTTC
abundance: many; j_gene: TRBJ2-7; d_gene: -; v_gene: TRBV18; CDR3aa: CASSPPSSVYEQYF; CDR3nt: TGTGCCAGCTCACCACCGTCTAGCGTCTACGAGCAGTACTTC
abundance: -; j_gene: TRBJ2-3; d_gene: TRBD2; v_gene: TRBV19; CDR3aa: CASRWEGRADTQYF; CDR3nt: TGTGCCAGTCGGTGGGAGGGCCGGGCAGATACGCAGTATTTT